This T cell receptor beta chain was captured in a study of blood T cell repertoires in COVID-19. Generated by immunoSEQ multiplex PCR, the TCRdb table keeps only in-frame clones and is missing some. The sample includes about 250,000 clones, approximately 84% of them seen just once. V was shortened by 7 bases and J by 0 bases, with 15 bases between the two germline ends. CDR1 and CDR2 from the germline V gene are GTSNPN and SVGIG (reference sequence). This CDR3 region has 14 residues. Sequencing was done on a sample of PBMCs or T cells enriched from blood (not recorded which). The sequence derives from a woman aged 45-65 years who had been exposed to COVID-19. J is TRBJ1-1 and V is TRBV30; D might be TRBD1 (6 bases). Written as DNA, the CDR3 is TGTGCCTTGGGGCGACAGGTTTTGAACACTGAAGCTTTCTTT. Protein: CALGRQVLNTEAFF.